Below, one T cell receptor (beta chain) is given with its context. Sequencing used immunoSEQ multiplex PCR; TCRdb keeps in-frame clones, though not all of them. The sample contains about 150,000 clones, 91% of which appear only once. This CDR3 has 15 residues. The germline gives CDR1 SGHAT, CDR2 FQNNGV. The ends lost 4 bases at V and 9 bases at J; junction bases unmatched: 15. This record belongs to a study of control samples from healthy donors and cancer patients. The chain links TRBV11-2 to TRBJ2-7; 7 bases fit TRBD1. Sequencing was carried out using blood. The receptor's source is a woman aged 35 to 49 in good health. In nucleotides, the CDR3 is TGTGCCAGCAGCTCGACCGGGACAGACCCAGGGGGGCAGTACTTC. This encodes CASSSTGTDPGGQYF.